One sample yielded the 16 T cell receptor beta chains listed below, sequenced in a study of CD8+ T cells in alopecia areata. TCR sequencing used cDNA made by reverse transcription of extracted RNA. The protocol was immunoSEQ multiplex PCR, while the TCRdb copy is restricted to in-frame clones and leaves out a portion. The sample consists of 120,000 or so clones, over 50% of them appearing once. Sequenced material: CD4+ T cells sorted from blood, taken at week 0. These receptors all come from a human donor with alopecia areata.

Written as DNA, the CDR3 is TGTGCCAGCAGCGTAGGGGCAGGGGGCGAGACCCAGTACTTC. It encodes CASSVGAGGETQYF. This sequence joins TRBV9 and TRBJ2-5, with 8 bases lining up with TRBD1. Germline CDR1 SGDLS, CDR2 YYNGEE. Losses at the gene ends were 0 bases for V and 5 bases for J; bases not matched to a gene: 3. The CDR3 has 14 residues.

The chain has TRBV5-4 and TRBJ2-1; no clear D. The CDR3 length is 12 residues. Germline CDR1 reads SGHNT; CDR2 reads YYREEE (reference sequence). V lost 4 bases, J lost 6 bases, and 8 bases lay in between. The CDR3 spells CASSRAGNEQFF. The CDR3 region has the DNA TGTGCCAGCAGCCGAGCCGGCAATGAGCAGTTCTTC.

V and J are TRBV5-4 and TRBJ2-3; maybe TRBD2 (5 bases). Per germline, CDR1 SGHNT and CDR2 YYREEE (reference sequence). V was cut by 4 bases and J by 0 bases, with 12 bases left in between. This CDR3 comprises 15 residues. The CDR3 nucleotides read TGTGCCAGCAGCGTGCGGGTACGAAGCACAGATACGCAGTATTTT. Translation gives CASSVRVRSTDTQYF.

The chain employs TRBV7-2 and TRBJ2-3; no clear D gene. The germline CDR1 and CDR2 sequences are SGHTA and FQGNSA. Trimming pared 4 bases from V and 3 bases from J, leaving 17 bases between. The CDR3 sequence is 16 residues long. The CDR3 DNA is TGTGCCAGCAGCTCGTATAGGGCCTCTATTACAGATACGCAGTATTTT. Its protein product is CASSSYRASITDTQYF.

V and J are TRBV5-6 and TRBJ2-3; 7 bases agree with TRBD2. Germline assignment: CDR1 SGHDT and CDR2 YYEEEE. The CDR3 sequence is 14 residues long. Germline trimming cut 6 bases from V and 1 base from J; bases unmatched to any gene: 5. The CDR3, as DNA: TGTGCCAGCACCTCGGGGGGTGGCACAGATACGCAGTATTTT. It is translated as CASTSGGGTDTQYF.

The DNA of the CDR3 is TGTGCCAGCTCACCTGGACAGGGGAGGAACACTGAAGCTTTCTTT. This gives the protein CASSPGQGRNTEAFF. The chain joins TRBV18 to TRBJ1-1, with 9 bases fitting TRBD1. The CDR3 has 15 amino acids. V lost 3 bases and J lost 1; bases outside the gene matches: 3. Germline V gives CDR1 KGHSH, CDR2 LQKENI.

The V call is TRBV5-4, the J call TRBJ2-5, with 7 bases aligning to TRBD2. CDR1 and CDR2 (germline): SGHNT, YYREEE (reference sequence). The CDR3 runs 14 residues. V lost 0 bases to trimming and J lost 4 bases; unmatched junction nucleotides: 3. Here the CDR3 DNA reads TGTGCCAGCAGCTTGGCGACTAGCACAGAGACCCAGTACTTC. It translates to CASSLATSTETQYF.

This clone appeared a few times. The gene calls are TRBV7-2 and TRBJ1-1; D is unclear. The V end was cut by 6 bases, the J end by 11 bases, with 16 bases between. Per germline, CDR1 SGHTA and CDR2 FQGNSA. The CDR3 loop spans 12 amino acids. The CDR3 DNA follows: TGTGCCAGCAGTTTCATCTACAAAGGGGCTTTCTTT. This codes for CASSFIYKGAFF.

V usage is TRBV28 and J usage is TRBJ1-2; D is perhaps TRBD1 (5 bases). The CDR3 loop spans 12 amino acids. V dropped 1 base and J dropped 8 bases, with 8 bases sitting between them. Germline CDR1 and CDR2: MDHEN and SYDVKM. CDR3 in DNA: TGTGCCAGCAGTTTATCGCAGGGCGGCTACACCTTC. Translation: CASSLSQGGYTF.

This clone was found once. The rearrangement links TRBV7-3 to TRBJ2-3; D might be TRBD2 (6 bases). The CDR3 sequence is 16 residues long. Germline CDR1 reads SGHTA; CDR2 reads FQGTGA. Trimming removed 5 bases from V and 0 bases from J, with 15 bases in between. The CDR3 is CASSAQPGTSTDTQYF. CDR3 bases: TGTGCCAGCAGCGCCCAACCCGGGACTAGCACAGATACGCAGTATTTT.

This rearrangement joins TRBV28 to TRBJ1-2; TRBD1 matches at 8 bases. CDR1 is MDHEN and CDR2 is SYDVKM in the germline V gene. V was pared by 5 bases and J by 0 bases, with 2 bases of the junction left unmatched. There are 14 residues in the CDR3. CDR3: CASSKQGANYGYTF. In nucleotides, the CDR3 is TGTGCCAGCAGTAAACAGGGGGCTAACTATGGCTACACCTTC.

The rearrangement uses TRBV2 and TRBJ1-1, with D maybe TRBD1 (5 bases). The CDR3 extends over 11 amino acids. V shed 6 bases and J shed 8 bases, with 10 bases lying between them. Germline V lookup: CDR1 SNHLY, CDR2 FYNNEI. The chain's CDR3 is CASRAGIEAFF. DNA of the CDR3: TGTGCCAGCAGAGCAGGGATAGAAGCTTTCTTT.

CDR3: CASSLWVGLGETQYF. The CDR3 region has the DNA TGTGCCAGCAGTTTATGGGTGGGCCTGGGAGAGACCCAGTACTTC. The gene calls are TRBV28 and TRBJ2-5; no reliable D call. Germline-derived CDR1 and CDR2 are MDHEN and SYDVKM. The ends were cut back, 0 bases at V and 4 bases at J, with 12 bases in the middle. This CDR3 is 15 amino acids long. Full variable domain (outside the CDR3, taken from reference TRBV28 and TRBJ2-5): DVKVTQSSRYLVKRTGEKVFLECVQDMDHENMFWYRQDPGLGLRLIYFSYDVKMKEKGDIPEGYSVSREKKERFSLILESASTNQTSMYLCASSLWVGLGETQYFGPGTRLLVL.

The chain uses TRBV9 and TRBJ2-1; D remains unclear. CDR3 size: 12 residues. V was cut by 3 bases and J by 8 bases, with 9 bases left in between. Germline CDR1 is SGDLS and CDR2 is YYNGEE. CDR3 coding DNA: TGTGCCAGCAGCGCTGGAGCCCATGAGCAGTTCTTC. It codes for CASSAGAHEQFF. Combining the CDR3 with reference TRBV9 and TRBJ2-1 gives the whole variable domain DSGVTQTPKHLITATGQRVTLRCSPRSGDLSVYWYQQSLDQGLQFLIQYYNGEERAKGNILERFSAQQFPDLHSELNLSSLELGDSALYFCASSAGAHEQFFGPGTRLTVL.

This clone has a handful of counts. This rearrangement joins TRBV19 to TRBJ1-1; a possible D gene is TRBD1 (5 bases). V gave up 1 base and J gave up 1 base, with 10 bases separating them. Germline V lookup: CDR1 LNHDA, CDR2 SQIVND (reference sequence). This CDR3 is built from 15 residues. In nucleotides, the CDR3 is TGTGCCAGTAGTATAGCTGGGACGGGGAACACTGAAGCTTTCTTT. Translated: CASSIAGTGNTEAFF.

This clone was found a few times. V usage is TRBV23-1 and J usage is TRBJ2-3, with D perhaps TRBD2 (5 bases). TRBV23-1 is an open reading frame, and its role is uncertain. V dropped 1 base and J dropped 0 bases, with 14 bases sitting between them. CDR3 length: 17 amino acids. The CDR3 is CASSQCCRGMSTDTQYF. Here the CDR3 DNA reads TGCGCCAGCAGTCAATGTTGCAGAGGGATGAGCACAGATACGCAGTATTTT.